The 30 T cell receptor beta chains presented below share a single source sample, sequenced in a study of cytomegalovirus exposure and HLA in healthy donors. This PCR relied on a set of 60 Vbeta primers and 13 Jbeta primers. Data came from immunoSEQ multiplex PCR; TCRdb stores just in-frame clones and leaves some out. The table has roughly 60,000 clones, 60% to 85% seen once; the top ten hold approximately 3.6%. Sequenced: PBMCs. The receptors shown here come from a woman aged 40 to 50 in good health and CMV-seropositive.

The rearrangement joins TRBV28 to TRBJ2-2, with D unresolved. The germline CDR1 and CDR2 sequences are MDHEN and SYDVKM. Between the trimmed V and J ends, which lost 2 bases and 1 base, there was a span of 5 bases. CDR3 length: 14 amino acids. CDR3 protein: CASSLRGNTGELFF. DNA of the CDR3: TGTGCCAGCAGTTTAAGAGGGAACACCGGGGAGCTGTTTTTT.

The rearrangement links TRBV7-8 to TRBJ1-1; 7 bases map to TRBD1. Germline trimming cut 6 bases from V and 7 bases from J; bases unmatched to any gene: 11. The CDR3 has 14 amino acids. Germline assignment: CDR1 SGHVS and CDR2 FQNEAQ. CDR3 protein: CASRLDETGIEAFF. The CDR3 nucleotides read TGTGCCAGCAGACTCGATGAGACAGGGATTGAAGCTTTCTTT.

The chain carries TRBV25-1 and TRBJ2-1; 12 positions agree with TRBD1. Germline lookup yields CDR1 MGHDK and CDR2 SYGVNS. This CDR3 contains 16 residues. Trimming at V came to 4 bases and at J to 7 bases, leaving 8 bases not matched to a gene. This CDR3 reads CASSATGTGGINEQFF. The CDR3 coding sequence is TGTGCCAGCAGTGCTACCGGGACAGGGGGCATAAATGAGCAGTTCTTC.

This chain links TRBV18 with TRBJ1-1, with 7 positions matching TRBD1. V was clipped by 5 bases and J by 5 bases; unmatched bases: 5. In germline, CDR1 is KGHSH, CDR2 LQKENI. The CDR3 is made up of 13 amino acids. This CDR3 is CASSTTGRTEAFF. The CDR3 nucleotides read TGTGCCAGCTCAACGACAGGGAGGACTGAAGCTTTCTTT.

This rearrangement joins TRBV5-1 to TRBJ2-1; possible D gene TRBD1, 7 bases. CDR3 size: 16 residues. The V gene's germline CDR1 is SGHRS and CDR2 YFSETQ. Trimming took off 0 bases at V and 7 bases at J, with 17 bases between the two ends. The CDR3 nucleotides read TGCGCCAGCAGCTTGGCCGGGCAGGGGGGATTAAATGAGCAGTTCTTC. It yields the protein CASSLAGQGGLNEQFF.

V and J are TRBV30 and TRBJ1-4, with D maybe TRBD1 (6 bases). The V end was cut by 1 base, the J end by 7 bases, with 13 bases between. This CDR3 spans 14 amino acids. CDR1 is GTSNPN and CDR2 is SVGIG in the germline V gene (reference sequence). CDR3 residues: CAWSAGGEGEKLFF. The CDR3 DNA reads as TGTGCCTGGAGTGCTGGGGGCGAGGGTGAAAAACTGTTTTTT.

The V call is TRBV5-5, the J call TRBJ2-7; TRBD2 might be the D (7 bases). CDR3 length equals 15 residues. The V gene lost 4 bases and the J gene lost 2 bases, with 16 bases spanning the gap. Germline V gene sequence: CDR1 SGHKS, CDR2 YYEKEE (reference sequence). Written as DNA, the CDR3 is TGTGCCAGCAGCGGAGTGGGAGGGGGGGCCTACGAGCAGTACTTC. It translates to CASSGVGGGAYEQYF.

The CDR3 is CASSPSDRVSTEAFF. The CDR3 DNA follows: TGTGCCAGTAGTCCGTCAGACAGGGTGAGCACTGAAGCTTTCTTT. The genes are TRBV19 and TRBJ1-1; 7 nucleotides match TRBD1. Trimming removed 5 bases from V and 4 bases from J; junction bases left unmatched: 10. Germline V gives CDR1 LNHDA, CDR2 SQIVND (reference sequence). The CDR3 runs to 15 residues.

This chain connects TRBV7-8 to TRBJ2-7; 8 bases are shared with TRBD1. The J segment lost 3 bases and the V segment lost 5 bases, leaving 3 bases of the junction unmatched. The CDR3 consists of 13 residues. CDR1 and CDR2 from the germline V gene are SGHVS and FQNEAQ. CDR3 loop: CASSEDRDYEQYF. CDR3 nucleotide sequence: TGTGCCAGCAGCGAGGACAGGGACTACGAGCAGTACTTC.

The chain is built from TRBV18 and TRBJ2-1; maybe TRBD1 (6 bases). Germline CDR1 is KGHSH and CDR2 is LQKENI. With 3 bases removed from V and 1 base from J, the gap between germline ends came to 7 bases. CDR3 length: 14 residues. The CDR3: CASSPTGSYNEQFF. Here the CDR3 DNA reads TGTGCCAGCTCACCTACAGGGTCCTACAATGAGCAGTTCTTC.

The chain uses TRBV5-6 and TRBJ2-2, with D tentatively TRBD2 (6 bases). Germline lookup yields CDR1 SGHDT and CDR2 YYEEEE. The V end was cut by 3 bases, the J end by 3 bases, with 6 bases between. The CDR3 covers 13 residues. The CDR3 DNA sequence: TGTGCCAGCAGCTGGGGGGACACCGGGGAGCTGTTTTTT. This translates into CASSWGDTGELFF.

The CDR3 is CASSLVAGGPVTEAFF. Written as DNA, the CDR3 is TGTGCCAGCAGCTTGGTGGCAGGGGGGCCTGTGACTGAAGCTTTCTTT. V is TRBV5-5 and J is TRBJ1-1, with TRBD1 matching over 7 bases. CDR1 and CDR2 from the germline V gene are SGHKS and YYEKEE (reference sequence). This CDR3 region has 16 residues. With V trimmed by 0 bases and J by 5 bases, 10 bases remained unmatched.

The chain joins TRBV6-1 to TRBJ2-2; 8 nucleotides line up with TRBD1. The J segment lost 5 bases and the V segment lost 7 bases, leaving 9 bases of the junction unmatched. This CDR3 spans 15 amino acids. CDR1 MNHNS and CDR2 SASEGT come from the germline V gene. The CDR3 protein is CASKIRGPRTGELFF. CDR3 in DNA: TGTGCCAGCAAAATCAGGGGGCCCAGGACCGGGGAGCTGTTTTTT.

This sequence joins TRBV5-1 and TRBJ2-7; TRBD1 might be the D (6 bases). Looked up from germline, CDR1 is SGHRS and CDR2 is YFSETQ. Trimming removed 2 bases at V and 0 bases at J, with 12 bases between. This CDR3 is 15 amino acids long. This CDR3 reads CASSLMGASSYEQYF. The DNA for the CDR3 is TGCGCCAGCAGCTTAATGGGGGCAAGCTCCTACGAGCAGTACTTC.

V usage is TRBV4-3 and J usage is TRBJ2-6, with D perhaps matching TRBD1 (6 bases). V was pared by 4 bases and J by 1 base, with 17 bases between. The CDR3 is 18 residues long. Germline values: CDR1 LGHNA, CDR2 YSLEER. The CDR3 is CASSRTAGTPSGANVLTF. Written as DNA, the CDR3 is TGCGCCAGCAGCCGCACCGCCGGGACACCGTCTGGGGCCAACGTCCTGACTTTC.

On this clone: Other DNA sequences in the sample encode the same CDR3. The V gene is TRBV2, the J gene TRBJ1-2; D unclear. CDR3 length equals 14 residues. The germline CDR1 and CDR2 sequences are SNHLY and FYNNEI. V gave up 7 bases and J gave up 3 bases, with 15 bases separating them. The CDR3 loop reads CASTKKPRDYGYTF. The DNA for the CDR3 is TGTGCCAGCACCAAGAAACCCCGGGACTATGGCTACACCTTC.

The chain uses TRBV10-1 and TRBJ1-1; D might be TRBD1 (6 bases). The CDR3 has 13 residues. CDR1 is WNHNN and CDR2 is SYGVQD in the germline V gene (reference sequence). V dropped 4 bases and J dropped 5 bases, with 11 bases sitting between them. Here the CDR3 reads CASSAGVGTEAFF. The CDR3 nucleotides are TGCGCCAGCAGTGCAGGGGTCGGAACTGAAGCTTTCTTT.

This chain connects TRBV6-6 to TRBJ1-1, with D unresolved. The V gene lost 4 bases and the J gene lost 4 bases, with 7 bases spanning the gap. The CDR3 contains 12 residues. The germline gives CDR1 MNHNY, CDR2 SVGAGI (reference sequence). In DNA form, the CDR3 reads TGTGCCAGCAGTTCCCGCAGCACTGAAGCTTTCTTT. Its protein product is CASSSRSTEAFF.

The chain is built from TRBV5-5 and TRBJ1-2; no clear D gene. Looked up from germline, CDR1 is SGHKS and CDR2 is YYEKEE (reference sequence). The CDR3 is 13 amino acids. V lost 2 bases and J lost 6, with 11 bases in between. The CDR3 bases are TGTGCCAGCAGCTTTTCGCCTGCGGATGGCTACACCTTC. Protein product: CASSFSPADGYTF.

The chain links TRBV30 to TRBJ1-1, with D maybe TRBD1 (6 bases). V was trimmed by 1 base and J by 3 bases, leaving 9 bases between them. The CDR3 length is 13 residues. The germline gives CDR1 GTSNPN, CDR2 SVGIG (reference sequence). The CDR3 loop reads CAWSEQGHTEAFF. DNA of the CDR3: TGTGCCTGGAGTGAACAGGGACACACTGAAGCTTTCTTT.

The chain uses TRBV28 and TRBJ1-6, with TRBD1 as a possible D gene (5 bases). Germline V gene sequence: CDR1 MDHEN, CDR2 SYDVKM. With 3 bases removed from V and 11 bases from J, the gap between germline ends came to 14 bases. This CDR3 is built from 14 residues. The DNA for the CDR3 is TGTGCCAGCAGTTTTTGGCAGGGCGAGACACCCCTCCACTTT. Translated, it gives CASSFWQGETPLHF.

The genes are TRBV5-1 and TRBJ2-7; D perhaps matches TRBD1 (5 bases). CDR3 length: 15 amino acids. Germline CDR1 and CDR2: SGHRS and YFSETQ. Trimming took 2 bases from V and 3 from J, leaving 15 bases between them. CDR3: CASSFDRGAVYEQYF. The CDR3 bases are TGCGCCAGCAGCTTTGATAGGGGCGCCGTCTACGAGCAGTACTTC.

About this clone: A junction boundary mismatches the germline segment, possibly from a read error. CDR3 sequence: CATSVNPRQIHEQYF. CDR3 bases: TGTGCCACCAGTGTGAATCCCCGACAGATACACGAGCAGTACTTC. The rearrangement links TRBV2 to TRBJ2-7; D perhaps matches TRBD1 (5 bases). The CDR3 contains 15 residues. Germline V gene data show CDR1 as SNHLY and CDR2 as FYNNEI.

The CDR3, as DNA: TGTGCCAGCAGGGCCGAGGGAGCGAGGTCCTCCTACGAGCAGTACTTC. Translating it yields CASRAEGARSSYEQYF. The V and J genes are TRBV2 and TRBJ2-7, with D perhaps TRBD2 (5 bases). The V end was cut by 6 bases, the J end by 0 bases, with 18 bases between. CDR3 length equals 16 residues. Germline lookup yields CDR1 SNHLY and CDR2 FYNNEI.

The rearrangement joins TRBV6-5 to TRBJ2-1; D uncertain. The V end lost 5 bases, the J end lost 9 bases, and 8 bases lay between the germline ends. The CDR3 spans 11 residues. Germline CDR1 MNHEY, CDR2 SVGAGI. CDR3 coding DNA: TGTGCCAGCAGTCTCGGCGGTGAGCAGTTCTTC. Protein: CASSLGGEQFF.

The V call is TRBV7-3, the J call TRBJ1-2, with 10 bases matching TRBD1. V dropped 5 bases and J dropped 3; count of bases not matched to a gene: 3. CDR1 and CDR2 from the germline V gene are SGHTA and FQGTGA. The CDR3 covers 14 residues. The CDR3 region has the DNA TGTGCCAGCAGCCCGGGACAGGGGCACTATGGCTACACCTTC. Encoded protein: CASSPGQGHYGYTF.

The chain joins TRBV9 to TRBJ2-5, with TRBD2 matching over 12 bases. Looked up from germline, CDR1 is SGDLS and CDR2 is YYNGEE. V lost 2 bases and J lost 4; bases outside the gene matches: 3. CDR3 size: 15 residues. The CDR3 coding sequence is TGTGCCAGCAGCGTGACTAGCGGGGGCTCAGAGACCCAGTACTTC. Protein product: CASSVTSGGSETQYF.

CDR3 nucleotides: TGTGCCAGCAGTTCCCAAGTCCCAGGGTTCGGGGGCTACACCTTC. Translated: CASSSQVPGFGGYTF. V usage is TRBV6-5 and J usage is TRBJ1-2; a weak D match, TRBD1 (5 bases). Germline loops: CDR1 MNHEY, CDR2 SVGAGI. With 4 bases removed from V and 8 bases from J, the gap between germline ends came to 20 bases. CDR3 length: 15 residues.

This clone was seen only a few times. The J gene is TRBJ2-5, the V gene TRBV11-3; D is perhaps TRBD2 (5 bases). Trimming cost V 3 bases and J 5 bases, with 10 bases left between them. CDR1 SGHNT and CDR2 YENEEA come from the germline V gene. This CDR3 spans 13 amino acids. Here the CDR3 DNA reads TGTGCCAGCAGCTTCGACGGGGAGGAGACCCAGTACTTC. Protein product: CASSFDGEETQYF.

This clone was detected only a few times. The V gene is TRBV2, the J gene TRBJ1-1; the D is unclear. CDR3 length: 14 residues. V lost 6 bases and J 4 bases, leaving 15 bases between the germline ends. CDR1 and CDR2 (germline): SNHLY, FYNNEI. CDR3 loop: CASSPQGGSTEAFF. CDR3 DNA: TGTGCCAGCAGCCCCCAAGGAGGAAGCACTGAAGCTTTCTTT.